The sequence of this T cell receptor beta chain was determined in a study of T cell responses to AZD1222 COVID-19 vaccine. Study details: Second-dose intervals near 4 or 12 weeks were combined. Study-wide results and limits: After the peak T cell response, and only then, were repertoires sampled. Vaccine-associated CD4 TCRs spanned spike, dominant at 160-218 and 743-854.

Repertoires were generated with immunoSEQ multiplex PCR, while TCRdb's copy carries only in-frame clones and drops some. The sample lists about 120,000 clones, less than 95% occurring once. The CDR3 length is 14 residues. V dropped 9 bases and J dropped 9; count of bases not matched to a gene: 10. The germline CDR1 and CDR2 sequences are MNHEY and SVGAGI. Concerning this clone: Its antigen is unidentified.

The TCR sequence derives from an adult in good health. The chain links TRBV6-5 to TRBJ2-1; 11 positions agree with TRBD2. The sequencing here drew on peripheral blood, taken on day 0 of AZD1222 vaccination. CDR3 protein: CARGRTSGCPEQFF. CDR3 DNA sequence: TGTGCCAGGGGAAGGACTAGCGGGTGCCCTGAGCAGTTCTTC.